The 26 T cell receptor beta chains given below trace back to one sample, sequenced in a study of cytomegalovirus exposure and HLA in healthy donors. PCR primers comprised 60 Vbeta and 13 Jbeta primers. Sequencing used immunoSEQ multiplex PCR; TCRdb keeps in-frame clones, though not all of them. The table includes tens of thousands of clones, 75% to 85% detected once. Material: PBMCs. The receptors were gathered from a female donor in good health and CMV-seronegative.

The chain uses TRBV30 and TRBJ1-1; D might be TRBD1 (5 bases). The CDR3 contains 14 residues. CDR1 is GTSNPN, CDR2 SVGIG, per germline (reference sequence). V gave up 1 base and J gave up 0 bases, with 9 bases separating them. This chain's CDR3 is CAWSGDSMNTEAFF. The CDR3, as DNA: TGTGCCTGGAGTGGCGACAGCATGAACACTGAAGCTTTCTTT.

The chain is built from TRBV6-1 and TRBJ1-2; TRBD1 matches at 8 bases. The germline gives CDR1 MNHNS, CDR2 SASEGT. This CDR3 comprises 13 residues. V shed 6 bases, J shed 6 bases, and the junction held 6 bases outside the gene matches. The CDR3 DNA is TGTGCCAGCAGCGACAGGGGAGTCCATGGCTACACCTTC. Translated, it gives CASSDRGVHGYTF.

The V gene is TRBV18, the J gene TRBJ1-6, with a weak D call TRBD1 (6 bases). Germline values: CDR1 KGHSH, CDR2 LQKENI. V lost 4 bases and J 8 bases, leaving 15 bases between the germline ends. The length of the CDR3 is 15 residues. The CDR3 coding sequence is TGTGCCAGCTCACAGAGCAGGGGATCCGATTCACCCCTCCACTTT. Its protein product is CASSQSRGSDSPLHF.

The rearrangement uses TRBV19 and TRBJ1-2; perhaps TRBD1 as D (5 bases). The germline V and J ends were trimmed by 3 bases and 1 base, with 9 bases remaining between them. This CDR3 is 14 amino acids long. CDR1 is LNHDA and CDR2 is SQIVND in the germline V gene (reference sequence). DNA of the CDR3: TGTGCCAGTAGTATCGCAGGGTTTAACTATGGCTACACCTTC. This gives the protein CASSIAGFNYGYTF.

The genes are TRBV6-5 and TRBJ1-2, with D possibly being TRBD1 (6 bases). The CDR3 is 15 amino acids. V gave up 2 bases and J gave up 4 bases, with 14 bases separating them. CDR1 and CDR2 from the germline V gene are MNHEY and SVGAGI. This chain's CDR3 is CASSYRQENLYGYTF. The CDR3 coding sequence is TGTGCCAGCAGTTACCGACAGGAGAACCTCTATGGCTACACCTTC.

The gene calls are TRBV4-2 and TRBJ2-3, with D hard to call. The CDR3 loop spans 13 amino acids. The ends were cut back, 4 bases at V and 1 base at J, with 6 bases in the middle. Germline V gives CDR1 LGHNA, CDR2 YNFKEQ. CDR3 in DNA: TGTGCCAGCAGCCTCATCCGCACAGATACGCAGTATTTT. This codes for CASSLIRTDTQYF.

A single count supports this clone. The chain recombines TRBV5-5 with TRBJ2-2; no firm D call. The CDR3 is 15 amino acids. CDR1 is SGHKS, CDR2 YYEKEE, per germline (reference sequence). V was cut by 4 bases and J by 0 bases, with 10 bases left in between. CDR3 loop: CASSMTPANTGELFF. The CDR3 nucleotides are TGTGCCAGCAGCATGACACCGGCGAACACCGGGGAGCTGTTTTTT.

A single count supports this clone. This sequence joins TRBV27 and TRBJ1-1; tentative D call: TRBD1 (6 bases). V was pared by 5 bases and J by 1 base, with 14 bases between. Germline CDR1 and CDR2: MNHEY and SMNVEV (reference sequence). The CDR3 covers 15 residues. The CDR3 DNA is TGTGCCAGCAGTGCCGCAGGGGTGCAGAACACTGAAGCTTTCTTT. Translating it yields CASSAAGVQNTEAFF.

CDR3 sequence: CASRSTYATNEKLFF. In nucleotides, the CDR3 is TGTGCCAGCAGATCGACTTACGCAACTAATGAAAAACTGTTTTTT. V and J are TRBV2 and TRBJ1-4; D gene unclear. CDR3 length: 15 residues. The germline gives CDR1 SNHLY, CDR2 FYNNEI. V was trimmed by 6 bases and J by 0 bases, leaving 11 bases between them.

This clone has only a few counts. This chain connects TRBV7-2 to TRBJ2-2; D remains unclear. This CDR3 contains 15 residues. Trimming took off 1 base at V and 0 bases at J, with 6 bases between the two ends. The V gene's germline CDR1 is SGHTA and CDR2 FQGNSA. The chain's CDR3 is CASSLGTANTGELFF. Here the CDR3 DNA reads TGTGCCAGCAGCTTAGGTACGGCGAACACCGGGGAGCTGTTTTTT.

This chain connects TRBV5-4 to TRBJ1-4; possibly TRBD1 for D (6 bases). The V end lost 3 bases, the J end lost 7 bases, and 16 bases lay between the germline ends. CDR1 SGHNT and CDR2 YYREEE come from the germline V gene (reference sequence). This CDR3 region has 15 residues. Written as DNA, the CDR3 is TGTGCCAGCAGCTCAGACGGGACAAAGAGTGAAAAACTGTTTTTT. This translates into CASSSDGTKSEKLFF. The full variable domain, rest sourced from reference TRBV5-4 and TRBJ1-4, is ETGVTQSPTHLIKTRGQQVTLRCSSQSGHNTVSWYQQALGQGPQFIFQYYREEENGRGNFPPRFSGLQFPNYSSELNVNALELDDSALYLCASSSDGTKSEKLFFGSGTQLSVL.

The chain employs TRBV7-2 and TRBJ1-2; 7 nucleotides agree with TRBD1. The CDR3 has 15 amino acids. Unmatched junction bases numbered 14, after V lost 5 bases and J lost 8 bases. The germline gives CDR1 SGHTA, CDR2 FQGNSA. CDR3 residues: CASSTWLQGQEGYTF. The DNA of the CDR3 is TGTGCCAGCAGCACATGGTTACAGGGGCAGGAAGGCTACACCTTC.

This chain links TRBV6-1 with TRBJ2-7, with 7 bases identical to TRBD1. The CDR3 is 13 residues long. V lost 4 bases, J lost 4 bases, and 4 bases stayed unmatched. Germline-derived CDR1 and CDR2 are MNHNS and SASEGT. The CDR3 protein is CASSGVRGYEQYF. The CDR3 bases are TGTGCCAGCAGTGGTGTCAGGGGGTACGAGCAGTACTTC.

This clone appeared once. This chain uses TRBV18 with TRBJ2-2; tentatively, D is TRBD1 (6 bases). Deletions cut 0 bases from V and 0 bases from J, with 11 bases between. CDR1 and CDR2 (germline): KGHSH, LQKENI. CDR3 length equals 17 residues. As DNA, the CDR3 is TGTGCCAGCTCACCACCTCTGCGGACAGCGAACACCGGGGAGCTGTTTTTT. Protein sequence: CASSPPLRTANTGELFF.

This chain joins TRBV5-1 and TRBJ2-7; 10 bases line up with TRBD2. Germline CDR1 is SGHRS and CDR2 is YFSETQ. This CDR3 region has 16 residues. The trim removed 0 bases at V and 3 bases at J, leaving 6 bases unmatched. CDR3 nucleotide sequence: TGCGCCAGCAGCTTGGGCCGAGCGGGGGGGAACTACGAGCAGTACTTC. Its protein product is CASSLGRAGGNYEQYF.

The CDR3 coding sequence is TGCGCCAGCAGCAACACCGGGACAGGACAAGAGACCCAGTACTTC. It specifies CASSNTGTGQETQYF. The chain uses TRBV5-1 and TRBJ2-5, with 8 bases fitting TRBD1. CDR1 and CDR2 from the germline V gene are SGHRS and YFSETQ. After removal of 4 bases from V and 2 bases from J, the junction contained 7 bases not matched to a gene. The CDR3 is 15 amino acids.

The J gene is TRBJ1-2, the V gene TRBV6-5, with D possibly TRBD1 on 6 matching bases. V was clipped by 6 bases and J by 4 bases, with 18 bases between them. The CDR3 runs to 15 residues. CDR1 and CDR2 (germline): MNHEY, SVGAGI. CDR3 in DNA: TGTGCCAGCAGGATGGGGCAGGGGCTAGGCTATGGCTACACCTTC. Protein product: CASRMGQGLGYGYTF.

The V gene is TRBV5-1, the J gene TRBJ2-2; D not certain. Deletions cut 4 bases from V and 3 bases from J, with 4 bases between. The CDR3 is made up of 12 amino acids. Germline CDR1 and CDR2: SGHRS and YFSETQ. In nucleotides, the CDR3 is TGCGCCAGCAGCCGCGACACCGGGGAGCTGTTTTTT. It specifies CASSRDTGELFF.

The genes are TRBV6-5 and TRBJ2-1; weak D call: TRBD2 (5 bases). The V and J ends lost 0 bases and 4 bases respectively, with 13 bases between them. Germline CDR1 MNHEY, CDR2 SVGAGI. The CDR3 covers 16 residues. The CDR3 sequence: CASSYSRTAGYNEQFF. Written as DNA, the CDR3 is TGTGCCAGCAGTTACTCCCGGACTGCCGGATACAATGAGCAGTTCTTC.

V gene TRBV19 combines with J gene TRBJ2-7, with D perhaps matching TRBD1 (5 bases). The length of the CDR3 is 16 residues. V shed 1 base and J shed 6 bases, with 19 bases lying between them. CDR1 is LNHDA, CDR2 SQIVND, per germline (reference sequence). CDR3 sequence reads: CASSIVQGERDSEQYF. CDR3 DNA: TGTGCCAGTAGTATAGTTCAAGGGGAAAGGGATAGCGAGCAGTACTTC.

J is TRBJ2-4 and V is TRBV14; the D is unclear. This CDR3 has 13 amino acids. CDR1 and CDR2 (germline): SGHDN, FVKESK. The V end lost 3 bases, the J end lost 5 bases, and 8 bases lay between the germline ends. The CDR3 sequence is CASSHISENIQYF. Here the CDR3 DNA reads TGTGCCAGCAGCCATATAAGCGAAAACATTCAGTACTTC.

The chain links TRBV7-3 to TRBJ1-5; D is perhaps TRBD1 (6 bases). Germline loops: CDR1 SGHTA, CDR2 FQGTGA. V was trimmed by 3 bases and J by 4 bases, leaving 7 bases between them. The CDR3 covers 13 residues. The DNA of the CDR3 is TGTGCCAGCAGCTTGGGGGCTAATCAGCCCCAGCATTTT. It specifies CASSLGANQPQHF. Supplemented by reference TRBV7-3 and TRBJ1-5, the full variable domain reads GAGVSQTPSNKVTEKGKYVELRCDPISGHTALYWYRQSLGQGPEFLIYFQGTGAADDSGLPNDRFFAVRPEGSVSTLKIQRTERGDSAVYLCASSLGANQPQHFGDGTRLSIL.

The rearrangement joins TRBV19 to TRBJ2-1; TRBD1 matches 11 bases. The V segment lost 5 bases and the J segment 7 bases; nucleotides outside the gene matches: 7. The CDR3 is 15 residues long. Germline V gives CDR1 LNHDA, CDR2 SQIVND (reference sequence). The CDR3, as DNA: TGTGCCAGTAGTCCCGGACAGGGGGCGTTTAATGAGCAGTTCTTC. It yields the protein CASSPGQGAFNEQFF. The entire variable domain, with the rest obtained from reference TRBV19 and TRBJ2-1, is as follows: DGGITQSPKYLFRKEGQNVTLSCEQNLNHDAMYWYRQDPGQGLRLIYYSQIVNDFQKGDIAEGYSVSREKKESFPLTVTSAQKNPTAFYLCASSPGQGAFNEQFFGPGTRLTVL.

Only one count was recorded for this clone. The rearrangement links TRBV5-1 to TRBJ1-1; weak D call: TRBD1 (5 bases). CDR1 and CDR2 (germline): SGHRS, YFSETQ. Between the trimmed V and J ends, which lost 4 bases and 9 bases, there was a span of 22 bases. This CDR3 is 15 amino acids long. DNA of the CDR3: TGCGCCAGCAGCGCTACAGGTGTGGAAGGTGCGCAAGCTTTCTTT. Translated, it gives CASSATGVEGAQAFF.

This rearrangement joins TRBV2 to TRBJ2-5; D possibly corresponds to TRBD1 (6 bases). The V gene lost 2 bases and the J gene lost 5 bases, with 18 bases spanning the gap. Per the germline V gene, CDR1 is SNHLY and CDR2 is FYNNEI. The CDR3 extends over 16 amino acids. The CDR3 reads CASSERGHLSEETQYF. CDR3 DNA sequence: TGTGCCAGCAGTGAAAGGGGACACCTATCTGAGGAGACCCAGTACTTC.

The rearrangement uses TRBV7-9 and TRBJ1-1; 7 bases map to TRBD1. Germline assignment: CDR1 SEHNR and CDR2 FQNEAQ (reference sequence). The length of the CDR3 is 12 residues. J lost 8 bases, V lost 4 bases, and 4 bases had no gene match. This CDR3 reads CASSSQTGEAFF. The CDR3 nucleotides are TGTGCCAGCAGCTCACAGACAGGGGAAGCTTTCTTT.